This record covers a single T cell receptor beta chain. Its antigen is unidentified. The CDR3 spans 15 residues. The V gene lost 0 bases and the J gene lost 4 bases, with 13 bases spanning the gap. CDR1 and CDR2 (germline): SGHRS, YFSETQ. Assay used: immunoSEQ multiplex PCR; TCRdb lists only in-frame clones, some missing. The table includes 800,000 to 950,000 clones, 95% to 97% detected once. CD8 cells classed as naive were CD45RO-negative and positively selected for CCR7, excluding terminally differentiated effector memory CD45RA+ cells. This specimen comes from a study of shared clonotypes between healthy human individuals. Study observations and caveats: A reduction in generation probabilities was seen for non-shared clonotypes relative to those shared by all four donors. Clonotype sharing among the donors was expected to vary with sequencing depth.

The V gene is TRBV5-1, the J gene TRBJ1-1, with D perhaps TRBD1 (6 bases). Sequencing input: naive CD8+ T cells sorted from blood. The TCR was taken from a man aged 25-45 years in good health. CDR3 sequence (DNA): TGCGCCAGCAGCTTGGACACGACAGGAGGCACTGAAGCTTTCTTT. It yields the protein CASSLDTTGGTEAFF. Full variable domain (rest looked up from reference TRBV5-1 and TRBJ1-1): KAGVTQTPRYLIKTRGQQVTLSCSPISGHRSVSWYQQTPGQGLQFLFEYFSETQRNKGNFPGRFSGRQFSNSRSEMNVSTLELGDSALYLCASSLDTTGGTEAFFGQGTRLTVV.